Below, 3 T cell receptor beta chains from the same sample are listed, as sequenced in a study of cytomegalovirus exposure and HLA in healthy donors. Amplification used 60 Vbeta primers and 13 Jbeta primers. The table came from immunoSEQ multiplex PCR; TCRdb's copy has only in-frame clones and leaves some out. Among 95,000 to 150,000 clones listed, more than 65% were seen once. Material for sequencing was PBMCs. These receptors originate from a human donor in good health.

The chain carries TRBV5-1 and TRBJ1-4, with a tentative D call TRBD1 (5 bases). Per the germline V gene, CDR1 is SGHRS and CDR2 is YFSETQ. Trimming took 4 bases from V and 4 from J, leaving 8 bases between them. The CDR3 runs to 13 residues. CDR3 in amino acids: CASSGDFNEKLFF. In DNA, the CDR3 is TGCGCCAGCAGCGGGGACTTTAATGAAAAACTGTTTTTT.

This rearrangement joins TRBV28 to TRBJ2-7, with D tentatively TRBD2 (7 bases). CDR3 length: 16 residues. The V gene lost 7 bases and the J gene lost 1 base, with 20 bases spanning the gap. The germline V gene has CDR1 MDHEN and CDR2 SYDVKM. The CDR3 bases are TGTGCCAGCACCCCTGGGGGGGCGGGTCTTTCCTACGAGCAGTACTTC. Encoded protein: CASTPGGAGLSYEQYF.

The chain joins TRBV19 to TRBJ1-5; 8 bases line up with TRBD1. This CDR3 region has 16 residues. Germline V gene sequence: CDR1 LNHDA, CDR2 SQIVND (reference sequence). V shed 5 bases, J shed 7 bases, and the junction held 13 bases outside the gene matches. CDR3 region: CASSATWTGNGQPQHF. DNA of the CDR3: TGTGCCAGTAGTGCAACATGGACAGGGAATGGGCAGCCCCAGCATTTT.